This T cell receptor (beta chain) was identified during a study of blood T cells in healthy people across ages. Across the whole study: Template switching recovered approximately one barcoded beta molecule for every two T cells.

Findings of the study overall: Donor CMV status, an unknown factor, possibly confounded changes in expanded clonotypes. Comparison with aged donors showed that long-lived donors had more naive CD4+ cells and higher diversity.

The V and J ends lost 5 bases and 4 bases, in that order; junction bases with no gene match: 13. The CDR3 contains 16 residues. In germline, CDR1 is MNHEY, CDR2 SVGAGI. Next came a second PCR, run for about 6 to 12 cycles, which used a sample-barcoded 5' primer along with a J-beta primer mix. MiXCR, run by TCRdb on the 5' RACE reads, gives a single entry per CDR3 protein. The data contain over 1,500,000 distinct CDR3 sequences, 39% of them singletons. As regards this clonotype: Its antigen is not identified.

The sample comprised blood. The chain employs TRBV6-5 and TRBJ1-2; 7 nucleotides match TRBD1. The clonotype was recovered from a human donor in good health. CDR3 residues: CASSTFDRDRLYGYTF. The DNA for the CDR3 is TGTGCCAGCAGTACCTTCGACAGGGATAGACTCTATGGCTACACCTTC.